This is a list of T cell receptor beta chains from one sample in a study of Graves' ophthalmopathy and Graves' hyperthyroidism. TCRdb reprocessed the multiplex PCR reads via MiXCR and lists one record per CDR3 protein. The repertoire holds 350,000 to 400,000 distinct CDR3 sequences, with 15% as singletons. The source material was peripheral blood. These receptors originate from a woman aged 18-30 years with stable Graves' hyperthyroidism. Both conserved end residues are part of each CDR3. A D gene is named only where the DNA matches it firmly. Size values are once, few and many counts, or a class for expanded clones, and some rows have none.

V gene	D gene	J gene	clone size	CDR3 DNA	CDR3 protein
TRBV20-1	TRBD1	TRBJ1-1	many	TGCAGTGCCAAGACAGGGGTGAAAGCTTTCTTT	CSAKTGVKAFF
TRBV11-2	-	TRBJ2-5	many	TGTGCCAGCAGCTCACTTGTTTGGGGGTCAGGAAAGACCCAGTACTTC	CASSSLVWGSGKTQYF
TRBV5-4	-	TRBJ1-6	few	TGTGCCAGCAGCTTAATGGGGAGCTCACTTAGGAATTCACCCCTCCACTTT	CASSLMGSSLRNSPLHF
TRBV6-2/TRBV6-3	-	TRBJ1-2	many	TGTGCCAGCAGTTACACACTCGCCGGGGCTTTCTATGGCTACACCTTC	CASSYTLAGAFYGYTF
TRBV4-2	-	TRBJ1-2	-	TGTGCCAGCAGCCAACTCCAACTGTCTGCCGTGGGTACTGGCTACACCTTC	CASSQLQLSAVGTGYTF
TRBV11-3	TRBD1	TRBJ1-3	-	TGTGCCAGCAGCTCCCGGACAGGTGCTGGAAACACCATATATTTT	CASSSRTGAGNTIYF
TRBV6-4	-	TRBJ1-3	many	TGTGCCAGCAGGGGGGTTACTACAGCGTCGCCTGGAAACACCATATATTTT	CASRGVTTASPGNTIYF
TRBV19	-	TRBJ1-3	-	TGTGCCAGTAGTAGAACAAGGGATCCTGGAAACACCATATATTTT	CASSRTRDPGNTIYF
TRBV12-3/TRBV12-4	-	TRBJ1-6	many	TGTGCCAGCAGTTTAAAGGGGATTAATTCACCCCTCCACTTT	CASSLKGINSPLHF
TRBV2	-	TRBJ2-5	many	TGTGCCAGCATGGAGACCCAGTACTTC	CASMETQYF
TRBV6-2/TRBV6-3	TRBD2	TRBJ2-2	many	TGTGCCAGCAGTTACTCCCGGGGGGACGTCGGGGAGCTGTTTTTT	CASSYSRGDVGELFF
TRBV5-6	TRBD1	TRBJ2-4	-	TGTGCCAGCAGCTTATATAGACAGGGGGCGCCCGGCGGTAAAAACTACATTCAGTACTTC	CASSLYRQGAPGGKNYIQYF
TRBV6-1	TRBD1	TRBJ2-5	many	TGTGCCAGCAGTGAACCGGAGACAGGGTGGGAAGAGACCCAGTACTTC	CASSEPETGWEETQYF